The T cell receptor beta chain under discussion was sequenced for a study of shared clonotypes between healthy human individuals. Notes on the study in general: Clonotypes that were shared across a few donors made up about 4.5% of naive CD4 clonotypes.

Details on this clone: The antigen is undetermined.

The split of CD4+ cells yielded CD45RA+ naive and CD45RA-negative memory subsets. This CDR3 has 13 amino acids. Germline V gene data show CDR1 as WSHSY and CDR2 as SAAADI. With 6 bases removed from V and 6 bases from J, the gap between germline ends came to 15 bases. Over several immunoSEQ plates, each subset's genomic DNA was distributed in even portions. Each PCR replicate from the sorted subsets contained around 0.2 ug DNA, which is about 30,000 T cell genomes. The table came from immunoSEQ multiplex PCR; TCRdb's copy has only in-frame clones and leaves some out. The table includes over a million clones, over 95% detected once.

The source is a man younger than 40 in good health. The sample taken for sequencing was naive CD4+ T cells sorted from blood. Subset specified: CD45RA+ positively selected. The rearrangement links TRBV10-2 to TRBJ2-7, with D tentatively TRBD2 (5 bases). The CDR3 here is CASREPAAGEQYF. In nucleotides, the CDR3 is TGCGCCAGCAGGGAGCCGGCCGCGGGCGAGCAGTACTTC.